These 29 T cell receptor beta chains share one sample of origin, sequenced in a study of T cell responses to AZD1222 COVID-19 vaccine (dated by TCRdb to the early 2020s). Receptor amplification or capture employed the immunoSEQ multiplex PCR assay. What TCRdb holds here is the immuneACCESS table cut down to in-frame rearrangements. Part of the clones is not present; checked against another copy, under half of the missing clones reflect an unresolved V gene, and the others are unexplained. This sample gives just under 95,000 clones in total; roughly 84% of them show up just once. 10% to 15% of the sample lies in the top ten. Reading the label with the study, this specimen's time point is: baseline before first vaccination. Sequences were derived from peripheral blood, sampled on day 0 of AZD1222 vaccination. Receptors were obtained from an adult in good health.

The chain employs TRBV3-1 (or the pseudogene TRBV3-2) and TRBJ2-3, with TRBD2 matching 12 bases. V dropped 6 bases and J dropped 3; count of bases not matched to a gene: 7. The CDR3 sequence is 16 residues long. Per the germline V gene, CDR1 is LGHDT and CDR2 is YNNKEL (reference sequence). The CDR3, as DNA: TGTGCCAGCAGTCGAGGACTAGCGGGGTATACAGATACGCAGTATTTT. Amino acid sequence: CASSRGLAGYTDTQYF.

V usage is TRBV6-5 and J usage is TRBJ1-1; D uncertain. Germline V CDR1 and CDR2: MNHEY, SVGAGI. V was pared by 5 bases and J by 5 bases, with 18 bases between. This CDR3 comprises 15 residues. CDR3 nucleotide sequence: TGTGCCAGCAGTCCCTCAAGGAGGCGGAGTACTGAAGCTTTCTTT. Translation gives CASSPSRRRSTEAFF.

CDR3 sequence: CASSLPGQTYEQYF. DNA of the CDR3: TGCGCCAGCAGCCTACCGGGACAAACCTACGAGCAGTACTTC. The chain carries TRBV5-1 and TRBJ2-7, with D maybe TRBD1 (6 bases). CDR3 length equals 14 residues. The ends were cut back, 4 bases at V and 2 bases at J, with 13 bases in the middle. The germline V gene encodes CDR1 SGHRS and CDR2 YFSETQ.

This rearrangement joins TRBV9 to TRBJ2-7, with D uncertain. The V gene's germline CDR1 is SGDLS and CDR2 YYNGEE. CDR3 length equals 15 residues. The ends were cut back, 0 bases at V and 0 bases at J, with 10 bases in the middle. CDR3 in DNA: TGTGCCAGCAGCGTAGGGGCAGCCACCTCCTACGAGCAGTACTTC. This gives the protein CASSVGAATSYEQYF. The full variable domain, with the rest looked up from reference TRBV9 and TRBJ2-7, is DSGVTQTPKHLITATGQRVTLRCSPRSGDLSVYWYQQSLDQGLQFLIQYYNGEERAKGNILERFSAQQFPDLHSELNLSSLELGDSALYFCASSVGAATSYEQYFGPGTRLTVT.

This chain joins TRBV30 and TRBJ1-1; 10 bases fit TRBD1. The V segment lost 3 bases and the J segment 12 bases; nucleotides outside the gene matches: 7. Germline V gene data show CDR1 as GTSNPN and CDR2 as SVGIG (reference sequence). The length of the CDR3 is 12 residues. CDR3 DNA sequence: TGTGCCTGGAGAGGCCGGGACAGGGGTTCTTTCTTT. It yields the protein CAWRGRDRGSFF.

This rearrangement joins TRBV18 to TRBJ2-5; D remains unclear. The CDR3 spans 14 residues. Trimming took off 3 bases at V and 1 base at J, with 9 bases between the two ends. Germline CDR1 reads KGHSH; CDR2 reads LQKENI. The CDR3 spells CASSPLSRQETQYF. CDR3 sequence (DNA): TGTGCCAGCTCACCCCTCAGCCGCCAAGAGACCCAGTACTTC.

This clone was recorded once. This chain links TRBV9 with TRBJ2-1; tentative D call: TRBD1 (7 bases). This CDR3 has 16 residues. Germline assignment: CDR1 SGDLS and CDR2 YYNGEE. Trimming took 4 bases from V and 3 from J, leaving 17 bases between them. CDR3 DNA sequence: TGTGCCAGCAGCAGAGGGGGCGGGGAGTACTACAATGAGCAGTTCTTC. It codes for CASSRGGGEYYNEQFF. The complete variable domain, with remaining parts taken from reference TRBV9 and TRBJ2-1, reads DSGVTQTPKHLITATGQRVTLRCSPRSGDLSVYWYQQSLDQGLQFLIQYYNGEERAKGNILERFSAQQFPDLHSELNLSSLELGDSALYFCASSRGGGEYYNEQFFGPGTRLTVL.

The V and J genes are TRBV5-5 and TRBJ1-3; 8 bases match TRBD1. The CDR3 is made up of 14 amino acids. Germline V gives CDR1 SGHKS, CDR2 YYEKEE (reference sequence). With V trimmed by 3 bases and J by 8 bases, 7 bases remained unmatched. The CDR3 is CASSSWDRSHTIYF. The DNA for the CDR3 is TGTGCCAGCAGCTCCTGGGACAGGTCGCACACCATATATTTT.

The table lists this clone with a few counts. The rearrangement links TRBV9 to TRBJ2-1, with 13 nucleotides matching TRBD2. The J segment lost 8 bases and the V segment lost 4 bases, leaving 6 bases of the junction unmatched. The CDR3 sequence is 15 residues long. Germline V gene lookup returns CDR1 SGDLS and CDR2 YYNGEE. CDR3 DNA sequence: TGTGCCAGCAGCATAACTAGCGGGGGGGCATATGAGCAGTTCTTC. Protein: CASSITSGGAYEQFF.

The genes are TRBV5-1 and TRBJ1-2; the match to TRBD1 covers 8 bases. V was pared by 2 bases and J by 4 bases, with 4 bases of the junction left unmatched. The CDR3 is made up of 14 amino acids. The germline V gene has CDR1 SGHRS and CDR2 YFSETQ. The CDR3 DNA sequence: TGCGCCAGCAGCTTTGGGCAGGGGGCCTATGGCTACACCTTC. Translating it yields CASSFGQGAYGYTF.

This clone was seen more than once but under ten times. For the CDR3, the DNA is TGTGCCAGCAGCTTATCCACGGGGATTGAGCAGTTCTTC. This codes for CASSLSTGIEQFF. The genes are TRBV7-3 and TRBJ2-1; D is perhaps TRBD2 (5 bases). CDR3 length: 13 residues. The germline gives CDR1 SGHTA, CDR2 FQGTGA. V gave up 2 bases and J gave up 9 bases, with 11 bases separating them.

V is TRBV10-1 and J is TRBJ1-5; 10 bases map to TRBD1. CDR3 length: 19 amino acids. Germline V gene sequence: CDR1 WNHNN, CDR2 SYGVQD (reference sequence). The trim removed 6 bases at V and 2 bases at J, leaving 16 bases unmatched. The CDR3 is CASRPGTGDLATCNQPQHF. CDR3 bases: TGCGCCAGCAGACCCGGGACAGGGGACTTAGCCACCTGCAATCAGCCCCAGCATTTT.

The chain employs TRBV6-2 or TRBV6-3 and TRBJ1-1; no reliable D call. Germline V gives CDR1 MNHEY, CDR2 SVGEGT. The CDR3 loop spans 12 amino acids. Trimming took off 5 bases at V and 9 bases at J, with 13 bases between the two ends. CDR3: CASSIPGGQAFF. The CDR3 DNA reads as TGTGCCAGCAGTATTCCCGGAGGGCAAGCTTTCTTT.

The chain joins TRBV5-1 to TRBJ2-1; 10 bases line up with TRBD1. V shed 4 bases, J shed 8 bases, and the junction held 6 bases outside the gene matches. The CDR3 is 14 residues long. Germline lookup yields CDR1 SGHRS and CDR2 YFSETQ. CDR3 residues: CASSPGQGSDEQFF. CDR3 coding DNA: TGCGCCAGCAGCCCGGGACAGGGGAGTGATGAGCAGTTCTTC.

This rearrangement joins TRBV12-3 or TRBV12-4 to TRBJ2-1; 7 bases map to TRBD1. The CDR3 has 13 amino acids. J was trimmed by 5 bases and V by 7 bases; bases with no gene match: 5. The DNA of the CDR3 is TGTGCCAGCACGGGACAGTCACACAATGAGCAGTTCTTC. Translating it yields CASTGQSHNEQFF.

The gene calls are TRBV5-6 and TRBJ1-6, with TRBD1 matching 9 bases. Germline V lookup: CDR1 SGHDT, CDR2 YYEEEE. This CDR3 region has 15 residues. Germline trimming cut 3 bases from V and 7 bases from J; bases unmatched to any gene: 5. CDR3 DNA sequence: TGTGCCAGCAGCTCAACCGGGACAGGGAATTCACCCCTCCACTTT. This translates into CASSSTGTGNSPLHF. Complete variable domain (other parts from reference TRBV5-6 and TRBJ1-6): DAGVTQSPTHLIKTRGQQVTLRCSPKSGHDTVSWYQQALGQGPQFIFQYYEEEERQRGNFPDRFSGHQFPNYSSELNVNALLLGDSALYLCASSSTGTGNSPLHFGNGTRLTVT.

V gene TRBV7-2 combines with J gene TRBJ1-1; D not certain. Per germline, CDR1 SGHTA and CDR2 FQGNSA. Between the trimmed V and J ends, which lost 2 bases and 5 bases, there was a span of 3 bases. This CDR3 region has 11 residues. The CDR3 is CASSLKTEAFF. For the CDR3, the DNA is TGTGCCAGCAGCTTAAAGACTGAAGCTTTCTTT.

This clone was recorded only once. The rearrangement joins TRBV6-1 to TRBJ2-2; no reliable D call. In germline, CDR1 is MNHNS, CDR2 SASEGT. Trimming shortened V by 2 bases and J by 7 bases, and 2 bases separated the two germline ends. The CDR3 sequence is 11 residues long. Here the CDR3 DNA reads TGTGCCAGCAGTGAATTCGGGGAGCTGTTTTTT. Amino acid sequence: CASSEFGELFF.

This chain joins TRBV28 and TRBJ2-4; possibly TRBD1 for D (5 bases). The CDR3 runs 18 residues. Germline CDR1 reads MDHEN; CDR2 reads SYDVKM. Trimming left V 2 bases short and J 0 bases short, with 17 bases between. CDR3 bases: TGTGCCAGCAGTTTAATCCCCTCAGGGCCGCTAGCCAAAAACATTCAGTACTTC. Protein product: CASSLIPSGPLAKNIQYF.

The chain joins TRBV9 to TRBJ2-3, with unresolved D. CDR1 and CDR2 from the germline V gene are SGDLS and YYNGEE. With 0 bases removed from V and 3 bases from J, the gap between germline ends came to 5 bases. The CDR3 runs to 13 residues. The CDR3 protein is CASSVEATDTQYF. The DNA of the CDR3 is TGTGCCAGCAGCGTAGAGGCGACAGATACGCAGTATTTT. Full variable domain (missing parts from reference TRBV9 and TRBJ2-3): DSGVTQTPKHLITATGQRVTLRCSPRSGDLSVYWYQQSLDQGLQFLIQYYNGEERAKGNILERFSAQQFPDLHSELNLSSLELGDSALYFCASSVEATDTQYFGPGTRLTVL.

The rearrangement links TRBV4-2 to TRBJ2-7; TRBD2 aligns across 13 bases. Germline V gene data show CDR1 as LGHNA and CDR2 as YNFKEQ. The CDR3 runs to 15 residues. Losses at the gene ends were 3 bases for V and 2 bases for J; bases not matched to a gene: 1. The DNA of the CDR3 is TGTGCCAGCAGCCAGACTAGCGGGGGGCCCTACGAGCAGTACTTC. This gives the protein CASSQTSGGPYEQYF.

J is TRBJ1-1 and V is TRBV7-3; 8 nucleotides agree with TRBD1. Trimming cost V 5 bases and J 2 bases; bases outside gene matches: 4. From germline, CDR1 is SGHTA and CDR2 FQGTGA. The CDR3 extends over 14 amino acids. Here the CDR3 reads CASSAGQGNTEAFF. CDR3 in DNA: TGTGCCAGCAGCGCTGGACAGGGTAACACTGAAGCTTTCTTT.

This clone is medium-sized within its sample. CDR3 amino acids: CASSQPSGARGGSTGELFF. In DNA, the CDR3 is TGCGCCAGCAGCCAACCGAGCGGGGCCCGGGGGGGCTCGACCGGGGAGCTGTTTTTT. The rearrangement joins TRBV4-1 to TRBJ2-2, with 8 bases identical to TRBD2. Per germline, CDR1 MGHRA and CDR2 YSYEKL. With V trimmed by 2 bases and J by 5 bases, 16 bases remained unmatched. The CDR3 extends over 19 amino acids.

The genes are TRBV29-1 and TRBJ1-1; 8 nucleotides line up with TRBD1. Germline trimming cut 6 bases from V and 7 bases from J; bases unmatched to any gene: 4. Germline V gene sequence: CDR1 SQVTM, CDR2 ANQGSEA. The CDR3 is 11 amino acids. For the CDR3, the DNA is TGCAGCGTAGACAGGGGAAATGAAGCTTTCTTT. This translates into CSVDRGNEAFF. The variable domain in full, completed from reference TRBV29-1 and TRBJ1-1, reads SAVISQKPSRDICQRGTSLTIQCQVDSQVTMMFWYRQQPGQSLTLIATANQGSEATYESGFVIDKFPISRPNLTFSTLTVSNMSPEDSSIYLCSVDRGNEAFFGQGTRLTVV.

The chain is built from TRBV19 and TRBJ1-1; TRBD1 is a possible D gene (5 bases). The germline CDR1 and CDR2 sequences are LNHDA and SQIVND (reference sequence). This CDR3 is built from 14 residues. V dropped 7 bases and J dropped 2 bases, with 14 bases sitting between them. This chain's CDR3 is CASTIGGGNTEAFF. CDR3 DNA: TGTGCCAGTACCATAGGTGGGGGAAACACTGAAGCTTTCTTT.

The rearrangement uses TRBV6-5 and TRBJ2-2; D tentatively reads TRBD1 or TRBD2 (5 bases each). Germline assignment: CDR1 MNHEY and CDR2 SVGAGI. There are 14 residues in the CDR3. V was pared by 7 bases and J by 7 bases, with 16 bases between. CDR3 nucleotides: TGTGCCAGCACCTCCATGGGGGTGAGCGGGGAGCTGTTTTTT. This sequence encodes CASTSMGVSGELFF.

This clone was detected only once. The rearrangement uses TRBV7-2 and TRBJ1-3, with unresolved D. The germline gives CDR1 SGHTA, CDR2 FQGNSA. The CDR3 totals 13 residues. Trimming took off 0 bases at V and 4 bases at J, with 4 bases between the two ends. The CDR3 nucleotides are TGTGCCAGCAGCTTAGCGGCCGGAAACACCATATATTTT. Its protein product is CASSLAAGNTIYF. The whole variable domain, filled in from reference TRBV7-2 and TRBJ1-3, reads GAGVSQSPSNKVTEKGKDVELRCDPISGHTALYWYRQSLGQGLEFLIYFQGNSAPDKSGLPSDRFSAERTGGSVSTLTIQRTQQEDSAVYLCASSLAAGNTIYFGEGSWLTVV.

This CDR3 is CASSSQGHENTEAFF. In DNA, the CDR3 is TGCGCCAGCAGCTCACAAGGACACGAGAACACTGAAGCTTTCTTT. The chain combines TRBV5-1 with TRBJ1-1; tentatively, D is TRBD1 (5 bases). V lost 3 bases and J lost 1, with 13 bases in between. There are 15 residues in the CDR3. Germline values: CDR1 SGHRS, CDR2 YFSETQ.

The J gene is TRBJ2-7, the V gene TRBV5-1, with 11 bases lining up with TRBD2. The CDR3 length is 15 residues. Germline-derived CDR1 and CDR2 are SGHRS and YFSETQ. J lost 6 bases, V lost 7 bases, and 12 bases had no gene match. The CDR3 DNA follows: TGCGCCAGCCGCGCCCTTAGCGGGGGGGCGGGCGAGCAGTACTTC. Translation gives CASRALSGGAGEQYF. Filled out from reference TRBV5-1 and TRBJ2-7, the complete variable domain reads KAGVTQTPRYLIKTRGQQVTLSCSPISGHRSVSWYQQTPGQGLQFLFEYFSETQRNKGNFPGRFSGRQFSNSRSEMNVSTLELGDSALYLCASRALSGGAGEQYFGPGTRLTVT.